Each of the 17 T cell receptor beta chains below was sequenced from the same sample in a study of metastatic and nonmetastatic thyroid tumors. Thyroid surgery took place with no prior treatment in any patient. MiXCR was used by TCRdb to re-call the PCR reads. In the table there are roughly 71,000 clones, 18% of which are singletons. Sequencing input: blood. These receptors originate from a female donor with papillary thyroid cancer or a benign thyroid nodule (not recorded which). Some clones in this sample may be carry-over from other donors' samples.

This clone was detected many times. This sequence joins TRBV12-5 and TRBJ1-5; D not resolved. Germline values: CDR1 LGHNT, CDR2 FRNRAP. V lost 7 bases to trimming and J lost 2 bases, with 18 bases between them. The CDR3 contains 16 residues. The CDR3 sequence: CASAPPPSRGNQPQHF. For the CDR3, the DNA is TGTGCTAGTGCCCCTCCCCCGTCGCGAGGCAATCAGCCCCAGCATTTT.

The V gene is TRBV11-3, the J gene TRBJ2-5; tentatively, D is TRBD2 (7 bases). Germline V gene data show CDR1 as SGHNT and CDR2 as YENEEA. The CDR3 totals 17 residues. Trimming pared 1 base from V and 4 bases from J, leaving 19 bases between. CDR3 DNA: TGTGCCAGCAGCTTAGTAGGGGGGGCCAGGCTGGGAGAGACCCAGTACTTC. This codes for CASSLVGGARLGETQYF.

Turning to this clone: Given a much more abundant clone one base away, this may be a read error. Other DNA sequences in the sample encode the same CDR3. The genes are TRBV18 and TRBJ1-1, with D uncertain. This CDR3 comprises 16 residues. Per germline, CDR1 KGHSH and CDR2 LQKENI. V was cut by 3 bases and J by 4 bases, with 18 bases left in between. CDR3 DNA: TGTGCCAGCTCACCTACTGAGGCAGAGTTTGGCACTGAAGCTTTCTTT. The encoded protein is CASSPTEAEFGTEAFF.

Many counts were recorded for this clone. The chain joins TRBV5-6 to TRBJ1-4; 7 nucleotides match TRBD1. V lost 3 bases and J lost 2; bases outside the gene matches: 7. The germline CDR1 and CDR2 sequences are SGHDT and YYEEEE. CDR3 size: 16 residues. Here the CDR3 reads CASSYNPGGTNEKLFF. CDR3 DNA: TGTGCCAGCAGCTATAATCCAGGGGGGACTAATGAAAAACTGTTTTTT.

This chain links TRBV28 with TRBJ2-7, with 11 positions matching TRBD2. V gave up 4 bases and J gave up 0 bases; unmatched junction bases: 17. Germline V gene data show CDR1 as MDHEN and CDR2 as SYDVKM. The CDR3 has 20 residues. CDR3 nucleotide sequence: TGTGCCAGCAGTTCCCGGATAAGGAGACTAGCGGGATCCCTCTCCTACGAGCAGTACTTC. Residues: CASSSRIRRLAGSLSYEQYF.

The chain links TRBV5-4 to TRBJ2-3; TRBD1 or TRBD2 may be the D gene (5 bases each). Per germline, CDR1 SGHNT and CDR2 YYREEE (reference sequence). The CDR3 loop spans 14 amino acids. V lost 7 bases and J lost 8, with 20 bases in between. CDR3 protein: CASLRDGTPSTQYF. CDR3 in DNA: TGTGCCAGCCTCCGGGACGGGACCCCCAGTACGCAGTATTTT.

This clone was counted many times. V gene TRBV4-1 combines with J gene TRBJ2-3; 9 bases map to TRBD2. This CDR3 is built from 18 residues. Germline V CDR1 and CDR2: MGHRA, YSYEKL. The J segment lost 4 bases and the V segment lost 0 bases, leaving 11 bases of the junction unmatched. The CDR3 region is CASSQDSGSVVFADTQYF. In DNA form, the CDR3 reads TGCGCCAGCAGCCAAGATAGCGGGAGTGTCGTTTTCGCAGATACGCAGTATTTT.

This chain joins TRBV18 and TRBJ2-2; D gene ambiguous. The V and J ends lost 2 bases and 6 bases respectively, with 7 bases between them. This CDR3 has 13 residues. Germline V lookup: CDR1 KGHSH, CDR2 LQKENI. DNA for the CDR3: TGTGCCAGCTCACCAGTGGTAGCCGGGGAGCTGTTTTTT. Translated: CASSPVVAGELFF.

The gene calls are TRBV10-1 and TRBJ2-7; 7 positions agree with TRBD1. CDR1 and CDR2 from the germline V gene are WNHNN and SYGVQD (reference sequence). Unmatched junction bases numbered 2, after V lost 4 bases and J lost 2 bases. The CDR3 totals 13 residues. CDR3 in amino acids: CASSATGAYEQYF. The CDR3 nucleotides read TGCGCCAGCAGTGCTACAGGGGCCTACGAGCAGTACTTC.

This clone showed up many times. This chain connects TRBV6-1 to TRBJ2-7, with TRBD2 identical over 7 bases. The trim removed 5 bases at V and 2 bases at J, leaving 3 bases unmatched. This CDR3 comprises 13 residues. Germline lookup yields CDR1 MNHNS and CDR2 SASEGT. Here the CDR3 DNA reads TGTGCCAGCAGTTCGGGAGGACCCTACGAGCAGTACTTC. Translated: CASSSGGPYEQYF.

This clone was seen a few times. In DNA, the CDR3 is TGCGCCAGCAAGGCCGGGACAGGCGTGGACGAGCAGTACTTC. Its translation: CASKAGTGVDEQYF. V usage is TRBV10-1 and J usage is TRBJ2-7; 8 bases line up with TRBD1. V lost 7 bases and J lost 5; bases outside the gene matches: 10. The CDR3 contains 14 residues. CDR1 WNHNN and CDR2 SYGVQD come from the germline V gene (reference sequence).

The table lists this clone with many counts. V usage is TRBV11-3 and J usage is TRBJ2-3; possibly TRBD1 or TRBD2 for D (6 bases each). In germline, CDR1 is SGHNT, CDR2 YENEEA. CDR3 length: 18 residues. Trimming took off 6 bases at V and 0 bases at J, with 22 bases between the two ends. The CDR3 loop reads CASSRPKGRGTSTDTQYF. The CDR3 DNA sequence: TGTGCCAGCAGTCGCCCGAAAGGAAGGGGGACTAGCACAGATACGCAGTATTTT.

This clone was found many times. The chain uses TRBV29-1 and TRBJ2-3, with 7 nucleotides matching TRBD1. Trimming cost V 4 bases and J 2 bases; bases outside gene matches: 3. This CDR3 is built from 13 residues. Germline assignment: CDR1 SQVTM and CDR2 ANQGSEA. The CDR3 reads CSVAGQVTDTQYF. CDR3 in DNA: TGCAGCGTTGCAGGACAGGTCACAGATACGCAGTATTTT.

This clone showed up many times. V usage is TRBV20-1 and J usage is TRBJ1-1, with 7 bases aligning to TRBD1. The CDR3 runs to 13 residues. The junction had 4 bases not matched to a gene; V was cut back by 5 bases and J by 1 base. Germline V CDR1 and CDR2: DFQATT, SNEGSKA (reference sequence). Here the CDR3 DNA reads TGCAGTGCTGAGGACAGGCAGAACACTGAAGCTTTCTTT. Translated: CSAEDRQNTEAFF.

The chain joins TRBV28 to TRBJ1-2; D is undetermined. This CDR3 has 12 amino acids. CDR1 is MDHEN and CDR2 is SYDVKM in the germline V gene. Trimming took off 10 bases at V and 2 bases at J, with 11 bases between the two ends. The CDR3 protein is CATATANYGYTF. CDR3 coding DNA: TGTGCCACCGCGACCGCAAACTATGGCTACACCTTC.

This clone was seen at least ten times. The chain uses TRBV5-1 and TRBJ1-3, with D possibly being TRBD1 (5 bases). Trimming left V 5 bases short and J 0 bases short, with 15 bases between. The length of the CDR3 is 16 residues. Germline V gene sequence: CDR1 SGHRS, CDR2 YFSETQ. This CDR3 is CASRYTTGDSGNTIYF. The CDR3 DNA is TGCGCCAGCAGGTACACTACAGGAGACTCTGGAAACACCATATATTTT.

This clone showed up just a few times. J is TRBJ2-2 and V is TRBV25-1; 7 nucleotides agree with TRBD2. J was trimmed by 2 bases and V by 5 bases; bases with no gene match: 8. Germline assignment: CDR1 MGHDK and CDR2 SYGVNS. The CDR3 has 16 amino acids. The CDR3 loop reads CASSPGAGFNTGELFF. CDR3 nucleotide sequence: TGTGCCAGCAGTCCGGGAGCGGGGTTCAACACCGGGGAGCTGTTTTTT. The entire variable domain, with the rest obtained from reference TRBV25-1 and TRBJ2-2, is as follows: EADIYQTPRYLVIGTGKKITLECSQTMGHDKMYWYQQDPGMELHLIHYSYGVNSTEKGDLSSESTVSRIRTEHFPLTLESARPSHTSQYLCASSPGAGFNTGELFFGEGSRLTVL.